This is a list of T cell receptor beta chains from one sample in a study of shared clonotypes between healthy human individuals. Libraries were prepared by immunoSEQ multiplex PCR; TCRdb keeps only in-frame clonotypes and omits some of them. The sample has fewer than 850,000 clones; 96% are singletons. The source material was naive CD8+ T cells sorted from blood. The receptors come from a man in his thirties or forties in good health. Each CDR3 is given with its conserved first and last residue. D genes are given only for firm matches. Size is stated for part of the rows, as once, few or many counts, or as a class when the clone is expanded.

size: .; V: TRBV5-1; D: TRBD1; J: TRBJ1-1; CDR3: CASSLGDRVAGEAFF; DNA: TGCGCCAGCAGCTTGGGGGACAGGGTGGCCGGTGAAGCTTTCTTT
size: .; V: TRBV12-2; D: .; J: TRBJ2-2; CDR3: CASREGLAGGIDTGELFF; DNA: TGTGCAAGTCGAGAGGGACTAGCGGGAGGGATAGACACCGGGGAGCTGTTTTTT
size: .; V: TRBV7-3; D: .; J: TRBJ1-2; CDR3: CASSLGTAYGYTF; DNA: TGTGCCAGCAGCTTAGGGACGGCCTATGGCTACACCTTC
size: .; V: TRBV7-9; D: TRBD2; J: TRBJ2-1; CDR3: CASSETSREQFF; DNA: TGTGCCAGCAGCGAGACTAGCCGGGAGCAGTTCTTC
size: .; V: TRBV27; D: TRBD1; J: TRBJ2-2; CDR3: CASRTGGELFF; DNA: TGTGCCAGCAGGACAGGGGGGGAGCTGTTTTTT
size: .; V: TRBV13; D: .; J: TRBJ2-2; CDR3: CASSYTGELFF; DNA: TGTGCCAGCAGCTACACCGGGGAGCTGTTTTTT
size: once; V: TRBV20-1; D: TRBD2; J: TRBJ2-3; CDR3: CSASLAGMQYF; DNA: TGCAGTGCTAGCTTAGCGGGAATGCAGTATTTT
size: .; V: TRBV5-1; D: .; J: TRBJ1-4; CDR3: CASSATNEKLFF; DNA: TGCGCCAGCAGCGCAACTAATGAAAAACTGTTTTTT
size: .; V: TRBV7-2; D: .; J: TRBJ2-1; CDR3: CASSSTWELPYNEQFF; DNA: TGTGCCAGCAGCTCAACTTGGGAGCTTCCCTACAATGAGCAGTTCTTC
size: .; V: TRBV6-8; D: TRBD2; J: TRBJ2-5; CDR3: CASSYFHRTSGRVNIGETQYF; DNA: TGTGCCAGCAGTTACTTTCACCGGACTAGCGGGAGGGTAAACATAGGGGAGACCCAGTACTTC
size: .; V: TRBV27; D: .; J: TRBJ2-1; CDR3: CASSATDSDEQFF; DNA: TGTGCCAGCAGTGCCACGGATTCGGATGAGCAGTTCTTC
size: .; V: TRBV28; D: .; J: TRBJ1-2; CDR3: CASTLGLGGYTF; DNA: TGTGCCAGCACCCTAGGGCTAGGGGGCTACACCTTC
size: .; V: TRBV7-9; D: TRBD1; J: TRBJ2-7; CDR3: CASSQMGQSPYEQYF; DNA: TGTGCCAGCAGCCAGATGGGACAGTCGCCCTACGAGCAGTACTTC
size: .; V: TRBV19; D: .; J: TRBJ2-1; CDR3: CASKSLTINNEQFF; DNA: TGTGCCAGTAAAAGTTTAACGATTAATAATGAGCAGTTCTTC
size: .; V: TRBV27; D: .; J: TRBJ2-1; CDR3: CASSPQGAYNEQFF; DNA: TGTGCCAGCAGTCCCCAAGGGGCCTACAATGAGCAGTTCTTC
size: .; V: TRBV29-1; D: .; J: TRBJ2-2; CDR3: CSVVVRDDDTGELFF; DNA: TGCAGCGTTGTGGTCAGGGACGACGACACCGGGGAGCTGTTTTTT
size: .; V: TRBV15; D: TRBD2; J: TRBJ2-1; CDR3: CATSSGLAVTLGTYNEQFF; DNA: TGTGCCACCAGCAGTGGCCTAGCGGTGACCCTGGGGACCTACAATGAGCAGTTCTTC